The rows below give T cell receptor beta chains drawn from one sample of a study of CD8 T cells in Susac syndrome. Via MiXCR, TCRdb re-called the immunoSEQ multiplex PCR reads, giving one row per CDR3 protein. This table holds about 69,000 distinct CDR3 sequences, 90% to 95% found once. Sequencing used CD8+ T cells from PBMCs. These receptors all come from a human donor with multiple sclerosis. Each CDR3 is given with its conserved first and last residue. A D gene is named only where the DNA matches it firmly. Not all rows give a size; the values are once, few, many and, for expanded clones, a class.

d_gene	abundance	j_gene	v_gene	CDR3nt	CDR3aa
-	-	TRBJ1-2	TRBV5-1	TGCGCCAGCAGCGGCCACAGTGAAGGGGCCGATGGCTACACCTTC	CASSGHSEGADGYTF
-	-	TRBJ2-2	TRBV7-9	TGTGCCAGCAGCGACGCCACCGGGGAGCTGTTTTTT	CASSDATGELFF
-	-	TRBJ2-7	TRBV12-3/TRBV12-4	TGTGCCAGCTGCATAGGGGGGGCCCTCTACGAGCAGTACTTC	CASCIGGALYEQYF
TRBD1	-	TRBJ2-1	TRBV7-3	TGTGCCAGCAGCAACCCGGGACAGGGGGCAGATGAGCAGTTCTTC	CASSNPGQGADEQFF
-	-	TRBJ2-1	TRBV4-3	TGCGCCAGCAGCCAAGTTCTTAGGCCTCATTTAGAAACAACCTACAATGAGCAGTTCTTC	CASSQVLRPHLETTYNEQFF
TRBD1	-	TRBJ2-7	TRBV7-2	TGTGCCAGCAACTCACCGGGACAGGGGGCTCCCCGGGGCGAGCAGTACTTC	CASNSPGQGAPRGEQYF
-	-	TRBJ2-7	TRBV6-1	TGTGCCAGCAGTCCGCGTGCGGTCCTGTACGAGCAGTACTTC	CASSPRAVLYEQYF
TRBD1	-	TRBJ2-3	TRBV4-3	TGCGCCAGCAGCCAAGAGACAGGGGCCCCGGATTTCACAGATACGCAGTATTTT	CASSQETGAPDFTDTQYF
TRBD2	-	TRBJ2-6	TRBV7-8	TGTGCCAGCAGCTTAGGCGGGGGTAGCGGGGCCAACGTCCTGACTTTC	CASSLGGGSGANVLTF
-	-	TRBJ1-3	TRBV3-1	TGTGCCAGCAGCCAAGGGGGGAACGGAAACACCATATATTTT	CASSQGGNGNTIYF
-	-	TRBJ1-2	TRBV24-1	TGTGCCACCAGTGATCTAGGTGAAAGCTATGGCTACACCTTC	CATSDLGESYGYTF
TRBD1	-	TRBJ2-5	TRBV28	TGTGCCAGCAGTTTGACAGGGCAAGCGACCCAGTACTTC	CASSLTGQATQYF
TRBD2	-	TRBJ2-2	TRBV19	TGTGCCAGTAGCACGGGCGGGAGGAGTGCCGGGGAGCTGTTTTTT	CASSTGGRSAGELFF
-	once	TRBJ2-7	TRBV20-1	TGCAGTGCCCACGAGGGGTCCTACGAGCAGTACTTC	CSAHEGSYEQYF
-	-	TRBJ2-6	TRBV9	TGTGCCAGCAGCGTATCAGGGACAGGGGCCAACGTCCTGACTTTC	CASSVSGTGANVLTF
TRBD1	few	TRBJ2-7	TRBV3-1	TGTGCCAGCAGCCGACAGGGTCTAAAGTACGAGCAGTACTTC	CASSRQGLKYEQYF
-	-	TRBJ1-1	TRBV20-1	TGCAGCCCCAGGGAACCAGGGTCTGAAGCTTTCTTT	CSPREPGSEAFF
-	-	TRBJ1-6	TRBV3-1	TGTGCCAGCAGGCCAGGGGTCCGGTCACCCCTCCACTTT	CASRPGVRSPLHF
TRBD1	-	TRBJ1-1	TRBV6-2/TRBV6-3	TGTGCCAGCAGTTACGACAGGGATAAGGCTTTCTTT	CASSYDRDKAFF
-	few	TRBJ2-6	TRBV6-1	TGTGCCAGCAGTGCAACTGGGGCCAACGTCCTGACTTTC	CASSATGANVLTF
-	-	TRBJ1-4	TRBV19	TGTGCCAGTAGTCCCGCACTCCTCTTGTTGTGGGAAAAACTGTTTTTT	CASSPALLLLWEKLFF
-	once	TRBJ2-5	TRBV20-1	TGCAGTGCTAGGTCCAAACTAGCCCAACGATCGCGAGAGACCCAGTACTTC	CSARSKLAQRSRETQYF
-	-	TRBJ1-1	TRBV28	TGTGCCAGCAGTTTATTTTCCGGAAGTGAAGCTTTCTTT	CASSLFSGSEAFF
-	-	TRBJ2-2	TRBV6-4	TGTGCCAGCGGTATTACAGAAACCGGGGAGCTGTTTTTT	CASGITETGELFF
-	-	TRBJ2-7	TRBV27	TGTGCCAGCAGGGACCGGGCGGGGCCTTTCTACGAGCAGTACTTC	CASRDRAGPFYEQYF
TRBD1	-	TRBJ2-2	TRBV7-3	TGTGCCAGCAGCCCCTTGGGGACAGGGTTCCTACCCGGGGAGCTGTTTTTT	CASSPLGTGFLPGELFF
-	once	TRBJ2-3	TRBV27	TGTGCCAGCAGTCAGCCTAGTCTTGCGGATACGCAGTATTTT	CASSQPSLADTQYF
-	-	TRBJ1-6	TRBV7-6	TGTGCCAGCAGCTTATCCCCCGGGACCAATTCACCCCTCCACTTT	CASSLSPGTNSPLHF
-	-	TRBJ2-1	TRBV14	TGTGCCAGCAGCCAAGGCGGTCTGTACAATGAGCAGTTCTTC	CASSQGGLYNEQFF
-	-	TRBJ2-7	TRBV2	TGTGCCAGCAGGGAGACCTCCGGCCCCGCCTACGAGCAGTACTTC	CASRETSGPAYEQYF
-	-	TRBJ1-2	TRBV6-5	TGTGCCAGCAGTACCCTCGGAGGGGCTTATGGCTACACCTTC	CASSTLGGAYGYTF
-	-	TRBJ1-5	TRBV4-2	TGTGCCAGCAGCCAAGAGGTTAGCAATCAGCCCCAGCATTTT	CASSQEVSNQPQHF
-	-	TRBJ2-6	TRBV7-8	TGTGCCAGCAGCACCTGGGACAGGGCCAACGTCCTGACTTTC	CASSTWDRANVLTF
-	-	TRBJ1-1	TRBV27	TGTGCCAGCAGTACTGACAGCAACACTGAAGCTTTCTTT	CASSTDSNTEAFF
TRBD2	-	TRBJ2-3	TRBV11-1	TGTGCCAGCAGCTCGACCCGATCTAGCGGGGCCTCCGTCGGGGTGGATACGCAGTATTTT	CASSSTRSSGASVGVDTQYF
-	-	TRBJ1-3	TRBV12-3/TRBV12-4	TGTGCCAGCAGGCCTTCCCTGGGGGAAGGGGGAAACACCATATATTTT	CASRPSLGEGGNTIYF
-	once	TRBJ2-3	TRBV28	TGTGCCAGCAGTTCATGGCGGACCACAGATACGCAGTATTTT	CASSSWRTTDTQYF
TRBD2	-	TRBJ2-1	TRBV4-1	TGCGCCAGCAGCCAACTAGCGGGGGTGGGCAGTGAGCAGTTCTTC	CASSQLAGVGSEQFF
-	-	TRBJ1-2	TRBV27	TGTGCCAGCAGTTTTGCGGGGTTGAGTGGCTACACCTTC	CASSFAGLSGYTF
-	-	TRBJ2-5	TRBV19	TGTGCCAGTAGTATAACGGTGGGGCCGGCCGAGACCCAGTACTTC	CASSITVGPAETQYF
TRBD2	-	TRBJ2-6	TRBV4-3	TGCGCCAGCAGCTCTATTCTGACTAGCGGGATGTCTGGGGCCAACGTCCTGACTTTC	CASSSILTSGMSGANVLTF
-	-	TRBJ1-1	TRBV6-2/TRBV6-3	TGTGCCAGCAGTATCAGGGGTGGGGGTGAAGCTTTCTTT	CASSIRGGGEAFF
TRBD1	-	TRBJ1-2	TRBV12-3/TRBV12-4	TGTGCCAGCAGTCCCAGGGACAGGGGTCTCTCATCTCCCGTCACTAACTATGGCTACACCTTC	CASSPRDRGLSSPVTNYGYTF
TRBD2	-	TRBJ2-1	TRBV11-2	TGTGCCAGCAGCGGGGGGGGAGTGGGAGCCGACAATGAGCAGTTCTTC	CASSGGGVGADNEQFF
-	-	TRBJ2-1	TRBV7-3	TGTGCCAGCAGCTCCCGGTCCGAGGCGTACTACAATGAGCAGTTCTTC	CASSSRSEAYYNEQFF
-	-	TRBJ2-5	TRBV28	TGTGCCAGCAGTTTTCGGGGGGCGCGTGAGACCCAGTACTTC	CASSFRGARETQYF
-	-	TRBJ2-3	TRBV28	TGTGCCAGCAGTTCATGGACCGGGACCGGCACAGATACGCAGTATTTT	CASSSWTGTGTDTQYF
-	once	TRBJ1-2	TRBV30	TGTGCCTGGAGTGGTACAGCCTCTAACTATGGCTACACCTTC	CAWSGTASNYGYTF
-	medium-sized	TRBJ2-7	TRBV7-2	TGTGCCAGCAGCCCCCGTGGACGGCCCTACGAGCAGTACTTC	CASSPRGRPYEQYF
-	-	TRBJ1-5	TRBV2	TGTGCCAGCAGTGAAGGGGTCAATCAGCCCCAGCATTTT	CASSEGVNQPQHF
-	-	TRBJ2-4	TRBV27	TGTGCCAGCAGTTTAATGGCTACAGGGGCCAAAAACATTCAGTACTTC	CASSLMATGAKNIQYF
TRBD1	-	TRBJ2-1	TRBV5-4	TGTGCCAGCAGCTTGGATTGGGACAGGGAACACAATGAGCAGTTCTTC	CASSLDWDREHNEQFF
-	-	TRBJ2-3	TRBV7-6	TGTGCCAGCAGCTCCGGAACAGATACGCAGTATTTT	CASSSGTDTQYF
-	-	TRBJ1-1	TRBV30	TGTGCCTGGAGTGTAATCAGGAGCACTGAAGCTTTCTTT	CAWSVIRSTEAFF
-	-	TRBJ1-1	TRBV29-1	TGCAGCTTCGCAGGGGCCCCTGAAGCTTTCTTT	CSFAGAPEAFF